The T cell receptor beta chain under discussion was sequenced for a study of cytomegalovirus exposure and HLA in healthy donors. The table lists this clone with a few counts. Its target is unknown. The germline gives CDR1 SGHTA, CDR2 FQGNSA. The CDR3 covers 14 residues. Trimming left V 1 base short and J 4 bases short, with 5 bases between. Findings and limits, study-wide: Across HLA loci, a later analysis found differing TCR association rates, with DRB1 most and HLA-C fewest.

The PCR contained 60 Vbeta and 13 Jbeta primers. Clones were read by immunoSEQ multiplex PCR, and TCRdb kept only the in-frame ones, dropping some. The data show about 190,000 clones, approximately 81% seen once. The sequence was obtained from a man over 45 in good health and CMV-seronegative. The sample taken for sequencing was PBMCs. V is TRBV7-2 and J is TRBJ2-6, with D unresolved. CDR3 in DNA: TGTGCCAGCAGCTTAGGGCAGGGGGCCAACGTCCTGACTTTC. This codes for CASSLGQGANVLTF.